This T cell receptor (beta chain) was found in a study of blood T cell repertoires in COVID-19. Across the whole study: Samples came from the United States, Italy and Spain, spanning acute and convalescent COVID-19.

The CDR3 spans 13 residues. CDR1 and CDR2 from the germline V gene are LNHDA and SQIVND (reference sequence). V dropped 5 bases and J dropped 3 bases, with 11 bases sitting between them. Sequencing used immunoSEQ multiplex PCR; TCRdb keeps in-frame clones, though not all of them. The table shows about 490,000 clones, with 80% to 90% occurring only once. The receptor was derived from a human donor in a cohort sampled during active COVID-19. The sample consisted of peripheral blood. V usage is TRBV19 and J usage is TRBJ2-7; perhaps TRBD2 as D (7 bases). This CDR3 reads CASSPGGNYEQYF. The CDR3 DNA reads TGTGCCAGTAGTCCGGGGGGCAACTACGAGCAGTACTTC.